This TCR beta chain was captured in a study of blood T cell repertoires in COVID-19. This table comes from immunoSEQ multiplex PCR, and its TCRdb copy is limited to in-frame clones, with some not included. The data show approximately 140,000 clones, with around 84% seen just once and roughly 8% held by the top ten. The CDR3 runs 17 residues. Germline V CDR1 and CDR2: KGHDR, SFDVKD. Deletions cut 0 bases from V and 7 bases from J, with 17 bases between. This clone has just one count. The receptor was derived from a woman aged 55-70 years with acute or convalescent COVID-19. V usage is TRBV24-1 and J usage is TRBJ2-2; D might be TRBD1 (5 bases). Sequenced sample: peripheral blood. The CDR3 coding sequence is TGTGCCACCAGTGATTTGCCGCAGGGTCCTTTGAACGGGGAGCTGTTTTTT. It codes for CATSDLPQGPLNGELFF.